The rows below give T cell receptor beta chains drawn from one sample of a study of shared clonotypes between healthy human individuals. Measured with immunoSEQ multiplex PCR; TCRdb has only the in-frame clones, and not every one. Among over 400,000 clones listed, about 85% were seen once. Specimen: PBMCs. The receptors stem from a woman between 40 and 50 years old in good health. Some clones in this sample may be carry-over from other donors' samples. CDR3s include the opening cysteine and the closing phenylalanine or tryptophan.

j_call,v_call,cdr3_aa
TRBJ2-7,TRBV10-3,CAISEGLAGEGSAFYEQYF
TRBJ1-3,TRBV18,CASSPPGGIIGNTIYF
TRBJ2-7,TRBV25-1,CASSPGDSYEQYF
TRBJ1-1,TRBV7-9,CASSLSHEDRGRIFAEAFF
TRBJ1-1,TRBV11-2,CASSWPLNTEAFF
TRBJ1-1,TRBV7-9,CASSLARGGRVITEAFF
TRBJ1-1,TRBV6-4,CASSDSLDSVFEAFF
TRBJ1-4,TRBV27,CASSLRGRYEKLFF
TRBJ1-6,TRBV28,CASSLRAVPLHF
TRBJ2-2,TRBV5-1,CASSLPGELFF
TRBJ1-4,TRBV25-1,CASSDPYREYEKLFF
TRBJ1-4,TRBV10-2,CASSEILGEKLFF
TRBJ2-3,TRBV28,CASAKLLADDTQYF
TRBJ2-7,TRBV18,CASSPPFLAGVPYEQYF
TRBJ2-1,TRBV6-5,CASSYGYGEQFF
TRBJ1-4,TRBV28,CASRTTGTGDEKLFF
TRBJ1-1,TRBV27,CASSLGTGWNTEAFF
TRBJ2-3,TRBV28,CASSPPGGTGDTQYF
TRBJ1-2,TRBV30,CAWSTGVGYGYTF